This entry lists 5 T cell receptor beta chains sequenced from one sample in a study of T cell repertoires in cytomegalovirus infection. Their specific antigens are unknown. TCRdb passed the reads through MiXCR, listing each CDR3 protein once. The top ten clones hold 43% of a sample with 450,000 to 600,000 distinct CDR3 sequences, 42% of them seen once. Specimen: cultured PBMCs, collected from culture after CMV antigen stimulation. The receptors shown here come from a human donor in good health (CMV status not recorded). Some clones in this sample may be carry-over from other donors' samples.

The V gene is TRBV6-6, the J gene TRBJ1-6; D ambiguous. The ends were cut back, 0 bases at V and 7 bases at J, with 13 bases in the middle. This CDR3 is built from 16 residues. CDR1 and CDR2 (germline): MNHNY, SVGAGI (reference sequence). The CDR3 DNA sequence: TGTGCCAGCAGTTACTCGATAGCGGCCCTAAATTCACCCCTCCACTTT. Translating gives CASSYSIAALNSPLHF.

The genes are TRBV7-8 and TRBJ2-1; the match to TRBD1 covers 11 bases. CDR3 length equals 20 residues. CDR1 is SGHVS and CDR2 is FQNEAQ in the germline V gene. Germline trimming cut 5 bases from V and 3 bases from J; bases unmatched to any gene: 18. CDR3 residues: CASSRLGQGVGGGDYNEQFF. DNA of the CDR3: TGTGCCAGCAGCCGATTGGGACAGGGGGTTGGCGGGGGAGACTACAATGAGCAGTTCTTC.

The rearrangement uses TRBV7-2 and TRBJ2-3; no definite D call. This CDR3 is 11 amino acids long. V was cut by 7 bases and J by 6 bases, with 8 bases left in between. Germline loops: CDR1 SGHTA, CDR2 FQGNSA. CDR3 loop: CASTAYDTQYF. The CDR3 DNA reads as TGTGCCAGCACTGCGTACGATACGCAGTATTTT.

This chain connects TRBV28 to TRBJ1-5; 10 nucleotides agree with TRBD1. Germline CDR1 and CDR2: MDHEN and SYDVKM. There are 16 residues in the CDR3. Trimming took 4 bases from V and 6 from J; bases not matched to a gene: 9. The CDR3 bases are TGTGCCAGCAGTTCGGGACAGGGGTTTCGAAGTCAGCCCCAGCATTTT. Encoded protein: CASSSGQGFRSQPQHF.

The table lists this clonotype with a few counts. For the CDR3, the DNA is TGTGCCAGCAGCTTAGTCGGACAGGGGTATGCGGAGCAGTACTTC. Translation gives CASSLVGQGYAEQYF. The chain uses TRBV7-8 and TRBJ2-7, with TRBD1 matching 9 bases. Unmatched junction bases numbered 8, after V lost 1 base and J lost 7 bases. There are 15 residues in the CDR3. Germline values: CDR1 SGHVS, CDR2 FQNEAQ.